Below, 30 T cell receptor beta chains from the same sample are listed, as sequenced in a study of T-cell memory formation after mild COVID-19. TCRdb fed the 5' RACE reads into MiXCR, producing one record per CDR3 protein. Of hundreds of thousands of distinct CDR3 sequences in the sample, 25% to 30% were seen once. The sample comprised PBMCs or a T cell subset sorted from them (not recorded which). The receptors were gathered from an adult woman who had mild COVID-19 (a few samples of this study predate the infection). Cell type and time point are not known.

Only a few counts were recorded for this clonotype. The chain recombines TRBV10-3 with TRBJ1-6, with 7 bases that match TRBD1. CDR3 length equals 14 residues. V was clipped by 7 bases and J by 5 bases; unmatched bases: 5. The V gene's germline CDR1 is ENHRY and CDR2 SYGVKD. The CDR3 protein is CAITGTADNSPLHF. CDR3 nucleotide sequence: TGTGCCATCACAGGGACAGCAGATAATTCACCCCTCCACTTT.

This clonotype was recorded a few times. V usage is TRBV4-2 and J usage is TRBJ2-7; 11 nucleotides align to TRBD2. The V and J ends lost 2 bases and 3 bases, in that order; junction bases with no gene match: 9. From germline, CDR1 is LGHNA and CDR2 YNFKEQ. This CDR3 has 17 residues. This chain's CDR3 is CASSQLLAGARYYEQYF. As DNA, the CDR3 is TGTGCCAGCAGCCAATTACTAGCGGGAGCACGTTACTACGAGCAGTACTTC.

The genes are TRBV29-1 and TRBJ2-1; D is unclear. The CDR3 consists of 13 residues. Trimming removed 5 bases at V and 0 bases at J, with 8 bases between. CDR1 SQVTM and CDR2 ANQGSEA come from the germline V gene. CDR3 nucleotide sequence: TGCAGCGTTTCGACGGACTCCTACAATGAGCAGTTCTTC. Protein product: CSVSTDSYNEQFF.

V and J are TRBV2 and TRBJ1-1; a weak D match, TRBD1 (5 bases). Trimming shortened V by 7 bases and J by 4 bases, and 13 bases separated the two germline ends. The CDR3 is 13 residues long. Germline V gene data show CDR1 as SNHLY and CDR2 as FYNNEI. The CDR3 protein is CASTLSGPTEAFF. The DNA for the CDR3 is TGTGCCAGCACTTTATCAGGGCCCACTGAAGCTTTCTTT.

This chain joins TRBV6-4 and TRBJ2-1; 11 bases are shared with TRBD2. The V segment lost 2 bases and the J segment 9 bases; nucleotides outside the gene matches: 6. Germline V gene sequence: CDR1 MRHNA, CDR2 SNTAGT. The CDR3 length is 15 residues. CDR3 loop: CASSDPTSGKAEQFF. The CDR3 DNA reads TGTGCCAGCAGTGACCCGACTAGCGGGAAGGCTGAGCAGTTCTTC.

This clonotype was observed a few times. V usage is TRBV23-1 and J usage is TRBJ2-7; D is unresolved. TRBV23-1 belongs to the ORF category, with a function that is uncertain. This CDR3 contains 14 residues. Trimming removed 4 bases at V and 3 bases at J, with 13 bases between. CDR3 nucleotide sequence: TGCGCCAGCAGTCCACTATTAGCAAGCTACGAGCAGTACTTC. It encodes CASSPLLASYEQYF.

The J gene is TRBJ2-7, the V gene TRBV5-6, with a possible D match to TRBD2 (6 bases). Germline V lookup: CDR1 SGHDT, CDR2 YYEEEE. This CDR3 is built from 14 residues. The V gene lost 2 bases and the J gene lost 3 bases, with 12 bases spanning the gap. CDR3: CASSFGGKGYEQYF. In DNA form, the CDR3 reads TGTGCCAGCAGCTTTGGGGGGAAGGGCTACGAGCAGTACTTC. Drawing the rest from reference TRBV5-6 and TRBJ2-7, the complete variable domain is DAGVTQSPTHLIKTRGQQVTLRCSPKSGHDTVSWYQQALGQGPQFIFQYYEEEERQRGNFPDRFSGHQFPNYSSELNVNALLLGDSALYLCASSFGGKGYEQYFGPGTRLTVT.

V gene TRBV11-3 combines with J gene TRBJ1-1; D gene ambiguous. The V end lost 5 bases, the J end lost 4 bases, and 5 bases lay between the germline ends. The CDR3 is made up of 11 amino acids. Looked up from germline, CDR1 is SGHNT and CDR2 is YENEEA. The CDR3 here is CASSRRTEAFF. Written as DNA, the CDR3 is TGTGCCAGCAGCCGCCGCACTGAAGCTTTCTTT.

The chain uses TRBV15 and TRBJ1-1; D uncertain. Deletions cut 0 bases from V and 3 bases from J, with 5 bases between. Germline CDR1 is LNHNV and CDR2 is YYDKDF (reference sequence). CDR3 length equals 13 residues. The CDR3 here is CATSREEDTEAFF. In DNA, the CDR3 is TGTGCCACCAGCAGAGAAGAGGACACTGAAGCTTTCTTT. The variable domain in full, with the rest retrieved from reference TRBV15 and TRBJ1-1, is DAMVIQNPRYQVTQFGKPVTLSCSQTLNHNVMYWYQQKSSQAPKLLFHYYDKDFNNEADTPDNFQSRRPNTSFCFLDIRSPGLGDTAMYLCATSREEDTEAFFGQGTRLTVV.

This clonotype has more than one count but fewer than ten. The rearrangement uses TRBV2 and TRBJ1-5; D remains unclear. V gave up 7 bases and J gave up 0 bases, with 10 bases separating them. This CDR3 region has 14 residues. In germline, CDR1 is SNHLY, CDR2 FYNNEI. The CDR3: CASKAGYSNQPQHF. In DNA, the CDR3 is TGTGCCAGCAAGGCGGGATATAGCAATCAGCCCCAGCATTTT. Complete variable domain (other parts from reference TRBV2 and TRBJ1-5): EPEVTQTPSHQVTQMGQEVILRCVPISNHLYFYWYRQILGQKVEFLVSFYNNEISEKSEIFDDQFSVERPDGSNFTLKIRSTKLEDSAMYFCASKAGYSNQPQHFGDGTRLSIL.

The chain employs TRBV7-9 and TRBJ2-1; D not certain. Per germline, CDR1 SEHNR and CDR2 FQNEAQ (reference sequence). V lost 2 bases and J lost 8, with 13 bases in between. The CDR3 has 14 residues. The CDR3 DNA follows: TGTGCCAGCAGCTTACTGGACGTCGCTGATGAGCAGTTCTTC. Amino acid sequence: CASSLLDVADEQFF. Full variable domain (remainder filled in from reference TRBV7-9 and TRBJ2-1): DTGVSQNPRHKITKRGQNVTFRCDPISEHNRLYWYRQTLGQGPEFLTYFQNEAQLEKSRLLSDRFSAERPKGSFSTLEIQRTEQGDSAMYLCASSLLDVADEQFFGPGTRLTVL.

The chain carries TRBV4-1 and TRBJ2-3; D ambiguous. Trimming removed 8 bases at V and 4 bases at J, with 19 bases between. This CDR3 spans 15 amino acids. CDR1 is MGHRA and CDR2 is YSYEKL in the germline V gene. The CDR3 region is CASLPPGQRPDTQYF. The CDR3 DNA is TGCGCCAGCTTACCCCCCGGGCAAAGACCAGATACGCAGTATTTT.

This clonotype has more than one count but fewer than ten. This chain joins TRBV15 and TRBJ2-5; maybe TRBD2 (5 bases). In germline, CDR1 is LNHNV, CDR2 YYDKDF (reference sequence). V dropped 3 bases and J dropped 1 base, with 9 bases sitting between them. The CDR3 is made up of 14 amino acids. The CDR3 nucleotides are TGTGCCACCAGCAGCCGGGGTACCCAAGAGACCCAGTACTTC. Encoded protein: CATSSRGTQETQYF. The complete variable domain, with remaining parts taken from reference TRBV15 and TRBJ2-5, reads DAMVIQNPRYQVTQFGKPVTLSCSQTLNHNVMYWYQQKSSQAPKLLFHYYDKDFNNEADTPDNFQSRRPNTSFCFLDIRSPGLGDTAMYLCATSSRGTQETQYFGPGTRLLVL.

The chain uses TRBV29-1 and TRBJ2-7, with TRBD2 matching over 9 bases. Germline V gene data show CDR1 as SQVTM and CDR2 as ANQGSEA. This CDR3 has 14 residues. Germline trimming cut 1 base from V and 5 bases from J; bases unmatched to any gene: 6. CDR3: CSVEGGGAAHEQYF. In DNA form, the CDR3 reads TGCAGCGTTGAAGGCGGGGGGGCGGCCCACGAGCAGTACTTC.

The CDR3 coding sequence is TGTGCCAGCTCATCGGACAGCCTCTACGAGCAGTACTTC. This sequence encodes CASSSDSLYEQYF. V usage is TRBV18 and J usage is TRBJ2-7; possibly TRBD1 for D (6 bases). CDR1 and CDR2 from the germline V gene are KGHSH and LQKENI. There are 13 residues in the CDR3. Trimming took 5 bases from V and 3 from J, leaving 11 bases between them.

The chain couples TRBV20-1 to TRBJ2-5; D may be TRBD1 or TRBD2 (6 bases each). CDR3 length equals 15 residues. Germline-derived CDR1 and CDR2 are DFQATT and SNEGSKA (reference sequence). Trimming took 0 bases from V and 1 from J, leaving 12 bases between them. The CDR3 nucleotides are TGCAGTGCTAGAGATGGACGGGGGCCCCAAGAGACCCAGTACTTC. Translation gives CSARDGRGPQETQYF.

In this sample, this clonotype turned up a few times. This chain uses TRBV12-3 or TRBV12-4 with TRBJ1-2; 9 nucleotides line up with TRBD1. The CDR3 length is 13 residues. V was pared by 6 bases and J by 8 bases, with 7 bases of the junction left unmatched. CDR3 in amino acids: CASRSRQGVGYTF. For the CDR3, the DNA is TGTGCCAGCAGGTCCCGACAGGGGGTCGGCTACACCTTC.

The V gene is TRBV6-1, the J gene TRBJ2-3; 7 bases match TRBD1. The CDR3 is 16 amino acids. V lost 0 bases and J lost 0; bases outside the gene matches: 3. CDR1 is MNHNS and CDR2 is SASEGT in the germline V gene. CDR3 amino acids: CASSEATGVSTDTQYF. The CDR3 region has the DNA TGTGCCAGCAGTGAAGCCACAGGGGTCAGCACAGATACGCAGTATTTT.

The rearrangement joins TRBV9 to TRBJ1-3, with TRBD1 matching 7 bases. The CDR3 covers 17 residues. The V gene end was trimmed by 3 bases and the J gene end by 0 bases; junction bases not matched to a gene: 9. In germline, CDR1 is SGDLS, CDR2 YYNGEE. Written as DNA, the CDR3 is TGTGCCAGCAGCGAGTCGGACAGGCAAACCTCTGGAAACACCATATATTTT. Protein sequence: CASSESDRQTSGNTIYF. The full variable domain, with the rest looked up from reference TRBV9 and TRBJ1-3, is DSGVTQTPKHLITATGQRVTLRCSPRSGDLSVYWYQQSLDQGLQFLIQYYNGEERAKGNILERFSAQQFPDLHSELNLSSLELGDSALYFCASSESDRQTSGNTIYFGEGSWLTVV.

The chain joins TRBV4-1 to TRBJ1-1; D is unresolved. The CDR3 length is 14 residues. Deletions cut 1 base from V and 3 bases from J, with 9 bases between. CDR1 MGHRA and CDR2 YSYEKL come from the germline V gene. CDR3 in DNA: TGCGCCAGCAGCCAAGGGAAAGGATACACTGAAGCTTTCTTT. Protein product: CASSQGKGYTEAFF.

In this sample, this clonotype turned up a few times. This chain joins TRBV12-3 or TRBV12-4 and TRBJ2-3; D gene uncertain. CDR3 size: 14 residues. Trimming left V 3 bases short and J 2 bases short, with 9 bases between. The CDR3 sequence: CASSFVGLTDTQYF. Written as DNA, the CDR3 is TGTGCCAGCAGTTTTGTTGGCCTCACAGATACGCAGTATTTT.

The V and J genes are TRBV5-1 and TRBJ1-6, with D unresolved. This CDR3 comprises 15 residues. Germline CDR1 and CDR2: SGHRS and YFSETQ. Trimming pared 0 bases from V and 4 bases from J, leaving 8 bases between. The CDR3 region has the DNA TGCGCCAGCAGCTTGGAATTGGATTATAATTCACCCCTCCACTTT. It is translated as CASSLELDYNSPLHF.

This clonotype has only a few counts. The genes are TRBV15 and TRBJ2-1; 8 bases align to TRBD2. The V and J ends lost 0 bases and 8 bases, in that order; junction bases with no gene match: 12. CDR1 is LNHNV, CDR2 YYDKDF, per germline (reference sequence). CDR3 size: 17 residues. CDR3 loop: CATSRDPPGGALDEQFF. CDR3 DNA sequence: TGTGCCACCAGCAGAGATCCCCCGGGAGGGGCCTTGGATGAGCAGTTCTTC.

This CDR3 is CASSYSGGGINEQFF. The CDR3 nucleotides are TGTGCCAGCAGTTACTCGGGGGGCGGGATTAATGAGCAGTTCTTC. The chain is built from TRBV6-5 and TRBJ2-1; the D gene could be TRBD1 or TRBD2 (6 bases each). The V and J ends lost 0 bases and 7 bases respectively, with 13 bases between them. CDR3 length equals 15 residues. The germline V gene encodes CDR1 MNHEY and CDR2 SVGAGI.

The count of this clonotype is one. The J gene is TRBJ1-1, the V gene TRBV19, with D perhaps TRBD1 (5 bases). V was cut by 3 bases and J by 8 bases, with 13 bases left in between. Germline values: CDR1 LNHDA, CDR2 SQIVND (reference sequence). The CDR3 sequence is 13 residues long. The CDR3 bases are TGTGCCAGTAGTATTAGCTCGGGGACCGAAGCTTTCTTT. Amino acid sequence: CASSISSGTEAFF. Drawing the rest from reference TRBV19 and TRBJ1-1, the complete variable domain is DGGITQSPKYLFRKEGQNVTLSCEQNLNHDAMYWYRQDPGQGLRLIYYSQIVNDFQKGDIAEGYSVSREKKESFPLTVTSAQKNPTAFYLCASSISSGTEAFFGQGTRLTVV.

The table lists this clonotype with many counts. V is TRBV27 and J is TRBJ2-3, with no clear D. V lost 3 bases and J 3 bases, leaving 10 bases between the germline ends. Germline assignment: CDR1 MNHEY and CDR2 SMNVEV (reference sequence). The CDR3 length is 14 residues. The CDR3 region has the DNA TGTGCCAGCAGTTTCACAAGGGCGACAGATACGCAGTATTTT. Protein: CASSFTRATDTQYF.

This chain connects TRBV13 to TRBJ2-7, with TRBD1 as a possible D gene (7 bases). CDR1 and CDR2 (germline): PRHDT, FYEKMQ (reference sequence). The CDR3 sequence is 14 residues long. Trimming took 4 bases from V and 2 from J, leaving 12 bases between them. CDR3 amino acids: CASSSPGGTYEQYF. CDR3 sequence (DNA): TGTGCCAGCAGCTCTCCAGGGGGGACCTACGAGCAGTACTTC. Using reference TRBV13 and TRBJ2-7 for the parts outside the CDR3, the full variable domain is AAGVIQSPRHLIKEKRETATLKCYPIPRHDTVYWYQQGPGQDPQFLISFYEKMQSDKGSIPDRFSAQQFSDYHSELNMSSLELGDSALYFCASSSPGGTYEQYFGPGTRLTVT.

This chain connects TRBV30 to TRBJ1-1, with unresolved D. Per germline, CDR1 GTSNPN and CDR2 SVGIG (reference sequence). The CDR3 consists of 11 residues. Trimming stripped 0 bases from V and 4 bases from J, with 3 bases between. CDR3 protein: CAWSVGTEAFF. The CDR3 DNA reads TGTGCCTGGAGTGTGGGCACTGAAGCTTTCTTT.

This clonotype was detected only a few times. DNA for the CDR3: TGTGCCAGCAGCTTAGACAGGCAGACTAACTATGGCTACACCTTC. This encodes CASSLDRQTNYGYTF. The chain uses TRBV7-2 and TRBJ1-2, with TRBD1 as a possible D gene (5 bases). The CDR3 consists of 15 residues. The germline CDR1 and CDR2 sequences are SGHTA and FQGNSA. Deletions cut 1 base from V and 0 bases from J, with 9 bases between.

V usage is TRBV7-9 and J usage is TRBJ2-5; tentatively, D is TRBD1 or TRBD2 (5 bases each). The CDR3 has 15 amino acids. V dropped 5 bases and J dropped 5 bases, with 18 bases sitting between them. CDR1 is SEHNR and CDR2 is FQNEAQ in the germline V gene (reference sequence). The CDR3 nucleotides read TGTGCCAGCAGCACTAGGGACCCTTGGTCGGAGACCCAGTACTTC. It is translated as CASSTRDPWSETQYF.